Listed below are T cell receptor beta chains from one sample, sequenced in a study of T cell responses to AZD1222 COVID-19 vaccine. Clones were read by immunoSEQ multiplex PCR, and TCRdb kept only the in-frame ones, dropping some. The sample has 130,000 or so clones; about 90% are singletons. Sequenced material: peripheral blood, taken 28 days after the second dose of the MenACWY control vaccine. These receptors were taken from an adult who received the MenACWY meningococcal vaccine as a control. Both conserved end residues are part of each CDR3. A D gene is named only where the DNA matches it firmly.

V	D	J	DNA	CDR3
TRBV28	TRBD1	TRBJ2-2	TGTGCCAGCATCGCAGGGGGATATGGCGGGGAGCTGTTTTTT	CASIAGGYGGELFF
TRBV9	NA	TRBJ2-3	TGTGCCAGCAGCGTAGGGTCTCGTCTAGCCGGGTTAGGGGGCACAGATACGCAGTATTTT	CASSVGSRLAGLGGTDTQYF
TRBV18	NA	TRBJ2-7	TGTGCCAGCTCACCGTCACAGGGCGTCTACGAGCAGTACTTC	CASSPSQGVYEQYF
TRBV28	NA	TRBJ1-6	TGTGCCAGCAGTTTCGCAGGGGCGGCATTGGATAATTCACCCCTCCACTTT	CASSFAGAALDNSPLHF
TRBV21-1	NA	TRBJ1-3	TGTGCCAGCAGCAGGAGTACCTCTGGAAACACCATATATTTT	CASSRSTSGNTIYF
TRBV23-1	NA	TRBJ2-1	TGCGCCAGCAGTCAATCCCAGCGAATCTCCTACAATGAGCAGTTCTTC	CASSQSQRISYNEQFF
TRBV10-2	NA	TRBJ2-7	TGCGCCAGCGGGCCGGGACCTTCCTACGAGCAGTACTTC	CASGPGPSYEQYF
TRBV7-9	NA	TRBJ2-2	TGTGCCAGCAGCACCATGAACACCGGGGAGCTGTTTTTT	CASSTMNTGELFF
TRBV11-1	TRBD1	TRBJ1-1	TGTGCCAGCAGCCCGGGGACAGGGACCGGCACTGAAGCTTTCTTT	CASSPGTGTGTEAFF
TRBV7-8	NA	TRBJ1-1	TGTGCCAGCAGCTTAGGGATGAACACTGAAGCTTTCTTT	CASSLGMNTEAFF
TRBV6-2/TRBV6-3	TRBD2	TRBJ2-7	TGTGCCAGCAGTTACCCCTCGGTAGCGGGAGTCTCCGAGCAGTACTTC	CASSYPSVAGVSEQYF